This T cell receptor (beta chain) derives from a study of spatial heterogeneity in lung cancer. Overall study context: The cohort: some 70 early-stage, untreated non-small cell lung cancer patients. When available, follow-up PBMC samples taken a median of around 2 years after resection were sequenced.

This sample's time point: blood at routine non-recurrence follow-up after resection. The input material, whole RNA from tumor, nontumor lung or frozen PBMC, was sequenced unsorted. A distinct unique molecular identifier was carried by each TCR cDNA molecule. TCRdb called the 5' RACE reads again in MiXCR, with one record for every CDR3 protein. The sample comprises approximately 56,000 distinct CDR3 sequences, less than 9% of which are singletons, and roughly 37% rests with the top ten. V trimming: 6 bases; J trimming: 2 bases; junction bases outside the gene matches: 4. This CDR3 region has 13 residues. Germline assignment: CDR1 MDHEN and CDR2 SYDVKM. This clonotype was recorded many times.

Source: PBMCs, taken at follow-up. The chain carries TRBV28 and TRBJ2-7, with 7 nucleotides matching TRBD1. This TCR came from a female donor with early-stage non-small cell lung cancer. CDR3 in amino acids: CASRVGTAYEQYF. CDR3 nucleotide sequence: TGTGCCAGCAGGGTCGGGACAGCCTACGAGCAGTACTTC.